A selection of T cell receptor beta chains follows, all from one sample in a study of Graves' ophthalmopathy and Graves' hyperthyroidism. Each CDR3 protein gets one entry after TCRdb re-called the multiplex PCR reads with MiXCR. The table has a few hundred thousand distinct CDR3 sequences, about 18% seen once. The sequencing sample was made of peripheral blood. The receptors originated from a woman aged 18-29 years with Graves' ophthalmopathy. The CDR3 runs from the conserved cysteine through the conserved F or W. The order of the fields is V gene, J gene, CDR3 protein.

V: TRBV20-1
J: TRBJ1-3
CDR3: CSARLRGPKGYSGNTIYF

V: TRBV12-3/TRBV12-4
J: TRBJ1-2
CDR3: CASSLRFRDDYGYTF

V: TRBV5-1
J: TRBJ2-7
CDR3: CASSKGQGDYEQYF

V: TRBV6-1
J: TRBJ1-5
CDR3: CASVWTGGNQPQHF

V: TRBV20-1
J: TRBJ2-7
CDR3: CSARWDGAGQYF

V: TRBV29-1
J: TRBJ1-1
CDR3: CSVAVHLSNTEAFF

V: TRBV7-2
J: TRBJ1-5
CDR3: CASSRSRNQPQHF

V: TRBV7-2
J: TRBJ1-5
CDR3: CASSSQGSRNQPQHF

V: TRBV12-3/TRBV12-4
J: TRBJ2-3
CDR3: CASSHPSGGRTDTQYF

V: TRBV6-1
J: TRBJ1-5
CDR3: CASSDWGAGNQPQHF

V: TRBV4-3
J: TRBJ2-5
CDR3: CASSQDVSGGFQETQYF

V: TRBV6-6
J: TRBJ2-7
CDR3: CASHGGVYEQYF

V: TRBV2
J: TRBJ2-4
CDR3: CASSRLAGLAKNIQYF

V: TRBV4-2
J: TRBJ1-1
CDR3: CASSQVNKGGNTEAFF

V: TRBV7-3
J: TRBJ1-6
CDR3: CASSALRNSPLHF

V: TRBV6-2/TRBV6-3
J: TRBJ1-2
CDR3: CASKTGGAGYTF

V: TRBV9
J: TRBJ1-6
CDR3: CASSASTGDNSPLHF

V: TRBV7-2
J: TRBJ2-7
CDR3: CASSSTPNSYEQYF

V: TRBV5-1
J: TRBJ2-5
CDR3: CAGSLTGFGHQETQYF

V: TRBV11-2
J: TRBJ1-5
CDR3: CASSLDSGQHQPQHF

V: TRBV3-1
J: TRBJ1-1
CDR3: CASRELRGRSTEAFF

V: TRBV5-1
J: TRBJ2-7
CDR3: CASSLQTGVGDEQYF

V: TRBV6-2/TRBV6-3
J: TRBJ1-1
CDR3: CASSYFGGRGNTEAFF

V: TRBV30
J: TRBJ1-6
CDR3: CAWEGQVGSPLHF

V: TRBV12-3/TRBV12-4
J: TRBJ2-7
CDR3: CASSLGGNAYEQYF

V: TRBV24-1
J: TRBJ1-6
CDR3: CASTTGGYNSPLHF

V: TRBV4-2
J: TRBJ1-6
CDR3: CASMTSGQGESSPLHF

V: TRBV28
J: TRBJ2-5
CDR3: CASRSTRPETQYF

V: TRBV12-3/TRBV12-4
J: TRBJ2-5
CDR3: CASSSQASETQYF

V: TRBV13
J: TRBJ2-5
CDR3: CASSLEGQGEKETQYF

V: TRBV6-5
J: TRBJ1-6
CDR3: CASSWHPNPNSPLHF

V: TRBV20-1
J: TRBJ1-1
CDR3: CSAAGGTTEAFF

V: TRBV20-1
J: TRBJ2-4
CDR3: CMWVEGIRNIQYF

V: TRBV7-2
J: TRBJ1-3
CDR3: CASSLGQAYTIYF

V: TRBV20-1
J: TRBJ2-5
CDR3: CSVRGGGLETQYF

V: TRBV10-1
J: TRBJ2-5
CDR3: CASSESSSVGETQYF

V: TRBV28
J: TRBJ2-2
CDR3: CASSRPQPYGELFF

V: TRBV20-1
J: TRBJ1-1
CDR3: CSAPKDTEAFF

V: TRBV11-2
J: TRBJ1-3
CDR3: CASSFDRALPGNTIYF

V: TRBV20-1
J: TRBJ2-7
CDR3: CSVGTGWFYEQYF

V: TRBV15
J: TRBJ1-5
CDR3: CATSRSGQVGYQPQHF

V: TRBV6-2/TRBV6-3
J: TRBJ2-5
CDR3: CASSLPLAKYQETQYF

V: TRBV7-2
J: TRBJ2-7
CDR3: CASSLAVGEYEQYF

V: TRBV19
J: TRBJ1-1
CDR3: CASSRQGHTEAFF

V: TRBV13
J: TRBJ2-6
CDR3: CATRTAGANVLTF

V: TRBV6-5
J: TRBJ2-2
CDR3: CASSYSVGGELFF

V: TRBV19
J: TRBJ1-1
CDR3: CASSRSRGRGTEAFF

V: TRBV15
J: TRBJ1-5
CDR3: CATSPERRGPQHF

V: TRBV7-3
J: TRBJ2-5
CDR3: CASSLMGAYQETQYF

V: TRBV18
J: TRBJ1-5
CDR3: CASSPTGRWNQPQHF

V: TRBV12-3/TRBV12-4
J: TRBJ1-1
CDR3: CASSSGLLSRAGAFF

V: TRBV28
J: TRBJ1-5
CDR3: CASKESSNQPQHF